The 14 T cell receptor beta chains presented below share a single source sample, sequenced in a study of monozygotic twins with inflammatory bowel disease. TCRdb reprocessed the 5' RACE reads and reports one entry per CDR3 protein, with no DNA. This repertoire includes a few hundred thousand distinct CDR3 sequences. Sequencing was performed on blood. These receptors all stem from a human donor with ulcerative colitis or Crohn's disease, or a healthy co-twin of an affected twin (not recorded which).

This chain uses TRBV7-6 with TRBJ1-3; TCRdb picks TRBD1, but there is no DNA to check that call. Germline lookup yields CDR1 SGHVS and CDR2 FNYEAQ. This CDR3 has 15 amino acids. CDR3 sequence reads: CASSYAGVEGNTIYF.

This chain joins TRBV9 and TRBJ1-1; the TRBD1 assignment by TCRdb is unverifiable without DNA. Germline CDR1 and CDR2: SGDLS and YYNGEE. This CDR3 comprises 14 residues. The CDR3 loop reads CASSGVPWGAEAFF.

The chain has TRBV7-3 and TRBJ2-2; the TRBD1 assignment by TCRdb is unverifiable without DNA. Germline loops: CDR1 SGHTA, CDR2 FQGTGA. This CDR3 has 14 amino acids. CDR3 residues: CASSPVGAGGELFF.

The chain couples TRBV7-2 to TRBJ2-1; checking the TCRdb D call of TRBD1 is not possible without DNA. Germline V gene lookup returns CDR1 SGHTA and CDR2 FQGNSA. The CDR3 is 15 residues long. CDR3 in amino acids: CASRLSNGQGDEQFF.

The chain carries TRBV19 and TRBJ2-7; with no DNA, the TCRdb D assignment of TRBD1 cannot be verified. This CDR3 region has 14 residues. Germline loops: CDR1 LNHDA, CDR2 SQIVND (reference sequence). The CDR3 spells CASKAADRGFQQYF.

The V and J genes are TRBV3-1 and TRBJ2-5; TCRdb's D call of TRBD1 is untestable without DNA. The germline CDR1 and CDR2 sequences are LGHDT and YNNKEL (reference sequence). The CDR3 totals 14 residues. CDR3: CASSLRTAQETQYF.

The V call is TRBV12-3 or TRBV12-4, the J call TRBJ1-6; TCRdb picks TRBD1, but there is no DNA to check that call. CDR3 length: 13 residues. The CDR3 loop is CASSGQLNSPLHF.

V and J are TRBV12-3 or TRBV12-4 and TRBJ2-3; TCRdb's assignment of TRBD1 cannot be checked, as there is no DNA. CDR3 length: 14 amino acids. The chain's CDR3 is CASSLREGADTQYF.

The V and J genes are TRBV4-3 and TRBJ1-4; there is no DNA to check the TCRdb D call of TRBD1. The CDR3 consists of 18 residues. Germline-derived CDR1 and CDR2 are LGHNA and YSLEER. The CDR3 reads CASSQGLILQGAQEKLFF.

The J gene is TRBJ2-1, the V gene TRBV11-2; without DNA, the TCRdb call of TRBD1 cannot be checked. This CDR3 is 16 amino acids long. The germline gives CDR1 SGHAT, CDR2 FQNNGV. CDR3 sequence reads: CASSLGRGPGYNEQFF.

This chain's CDR3 is CASNDRGVGNEQFF. The genes are TRBV12-3 or TRBV12-4 and TRBJ2-1; the TCRdb call, TRBD1, lacks DNA for checking. The CDR3 runs 14 residues.

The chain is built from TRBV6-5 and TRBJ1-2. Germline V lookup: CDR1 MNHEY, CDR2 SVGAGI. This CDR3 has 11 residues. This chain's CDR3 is CATQSLYGYTF.

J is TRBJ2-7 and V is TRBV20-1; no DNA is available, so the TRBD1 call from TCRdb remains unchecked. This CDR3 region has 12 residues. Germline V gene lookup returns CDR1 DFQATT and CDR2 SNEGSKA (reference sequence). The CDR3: CSAGGQAGEQYF.

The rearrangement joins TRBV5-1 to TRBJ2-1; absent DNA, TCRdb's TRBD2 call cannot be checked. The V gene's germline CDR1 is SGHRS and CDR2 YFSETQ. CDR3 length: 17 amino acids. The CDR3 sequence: CASSRTSGGDGYNEQFF.